A selection of T cell receptor beta chains follows, all from one sample in a study of a mutant IDH1 vaccine in newly diagnosed glioma. These receptors have no identified antigens. Repertoires were generated with immunoSEQ multiplex PCR, while TCRdb's copy carries only in-frame clones and drops some. Here the sample spans 75,000 to 85,000 clones, 91% being singletons. The sample consisted of PBMCs, taken from a glioma patient whose treatment included an IDH1 peptide vaccine. The receptors stem from a woman in her 50s with glioma. CDR3s leave out the opening cysteine and the closing phenylalanine or tryptophan.

j_call: TRBJ2-7; v_call: TRBV28; cdr3_aa: ASTFAGGALGGYEQY
j_call: TRBJ1-1; v_call: TRBV7-9; cdr3_aa: ASSFPLPPSTGHTEAF
j_call: TRBJ2-7; v_call: TRBV5-4; cdr3_aa: ASSRGQVSYEQY
j_call: TRBJ2-1; v_call: TRBV9; cdr3_aa: ASSVRGRSDNEQF
j_call: TRBJ2-5; v_call: TRBV2; cdr3_aa: ASSGQTQETQY
j_call: TRBJ1-5; v_call: TRBV7-6; cdr3_aa: ASSSGVGLYSNQPQH
j_call: TRBJ1-1; v_call: TRBV13; cdr3_aa: ASSLGQPYTEAF
j_call: TRBJ1-1; v_call: TRBV12-5; cdr3_aa: ASAADSLNTEAF
j_call: TRBJ2-2; v_call: TRBV2; cdr3_aa: ATWGGSRTGELF
j_call: TRBJ2-1; v_call: TRBV18; cdr3_aa: ASSRVAGDNEQF
j_call: TRBJ2-2; v_call: TRBV5-4; cdr3_aa: ASSWETSSFGGTGELF